Listed below are T cell receptor beta chains from one sample, sequenced in a study of beta chain features in type 1 diabetes. The protocol was immunoSEQ multiplex PCR, while the TCRdb copy is restricted to in-frame clones and leaves out a portion. The data hold around 120,000 clones, with approximately 15% observed a single time. Sequencing was performed on central memory CD4+ T cells from blood. The source of these receptors is a man between 18 and 35 years old with type 1 diabetes. Both conserved end residues are part of each CDR3. The order of the fields is clone size, J gene, CDR3 length, V gene, D gene, CDR3 DNA, CDR3 protein. D genes are given only for firm matches. Expanded clones are given a class, and other clones once, few, many or no size at all.

clone_size: few
j_call: TRBJ1-2
cdr3_length: 10
v_call: TRBV29-1
d_call: .
cdr3_nt: TGCAGCGTTGAGAACTATGGCTACACCTTC
cdr3_aa: CSVENYGYTF

clone_size: .
j_call: TRBJ1-2
cdr3_length: 11
v_call: TRBV20-1
d_call: TRBD1
cdr3_nt: TGCAGTGGGGGACAGGAATACGGCTACACCTTC
cdr3_aa: CSGGQEYGYTF

clone_size: .
j_call: TRBJ2-7
cdr3_length: 11
v_call: TRBV5-1
d_call: TRBD1
cdr3_nt: TGCGCCAGCAGCTCTGACAGGGTAGTGTACTTC
cdr3_aa: CASSSDRVVYF

clone_size: few
j_call: TRBJ2-3
cdr3_length: 16
v_call: TRBV5-4
d_call: TRBD2
cdr3_nt: TGTGCCAGCAGCTTGCGGACTAGCGTTACCACAGATACGCAGTATTTT
cdr3_aa: CASSLRTSVTTDTQYF

clone_size: many
j_call: TRBJ1-4
cdr3_length: 14
v_call: TRBV29-1
d_call: .
cdr3_nt: TGCAGCGTTACCGACAGCCTCGGAGGTGAAAAACTGTTTTTT
cdr3_aa: CSVTDSLGGEKLFF

clone_size: few
j_call: TRBJ2-4
cdr3_length: 16
v_call: TRBV7-2
d_call: TRBD1
cdr3_nt: TGTGCCAGCAGCCCCCGGACAGGGGGCGGCAAAAACATTCAGTACTTC
cdr3_aa: CASSPRTGGGKNIQYF

clone_size: .
j_call: TRBJ2-7
cdr3_length: 13
v_call: TRBV7-2
d_call: TRBD1
cdr3_nt: TGTGCCAGCAGCCCCTCAGGGGGCTACGAGCAGTACTTC
cdr3_aa: CASSPSGGYEQYF

clone_size: .
j_call: TRBJ2-5
cdr3_length: 15
v_call: TRBV2
d_call: .
cdr3_nt: TGTGCCAGCAGTGAGGATTTGGCATCCCAAGAGACCCAGTACTTC
cdr3_aa: CASSEDLASQETQYF

clone_size: .
j_call: TRBJ2-3
cdr3_length: 11
v_call: TRBV29-1
d_call: .
cdr3_nt: TGCAGCGGGGGTGTGGCGGATACGCAGTATTTT
cdr3_aa: CSGGVADTQYF

clone_size: few
j_call: TRBJ2-5
cdr3_length: 15
v_call: TRBV14
d_call: TRBD2
cdr3_nt: TGTGCCAGCAGCTCCTGGGGGGGAACGAAGGAGACCCAGTACTTC
cdr3_aa: CASSSWGGTKETQYF

clone_size: .
j_call: TRBJ1-5
cdr3_length: 14
v_call: TRBV2
d_call: .
cdr3_nt: TGTGCCAGCAAAGTCGGAACTTCCGATCAGCCCCAGCATTTT
cdr3_aa: CASKVGTSDQPQHF

clone_size: .
j_call: TRBJ2-5
cdr3_length: 15
v_call: TRBV7-2
d_call: TRBD1
cdr3_nt: TGTGCCAGCAGCTCTCGGACAGGGCCTCAAGAGACCCAGTACTTC
cdr3_aa: CASSSRTGPQETQYF

clone_size: few
j_call: TRBJ1-1
cdr3_length: 13
v_call: TRBV25-1
d_call: .
cdr3_nt: TGTGCCAGCAGCCCCGTAGGGCTTTATGAAGCTTTCTTT
cdr3_aa: CASSPVGLYEAFF

clone_size: .
j_call: TRBJ2-1
cdr3_length: 19
v_call: TRBV19
d_call: TRBD2
cdr3_nt: TGTGCCAGTAAAGTAAGGCTAGCGGGAGTATTAAGTTCCTACAATGAGCAGTTCTTC
cdr3_aa: CASKVRLAGVLSSYNEQFF

clone_size: few
j_call: TRBJ1-4
cdr3_length: 15
v_call: TRBV4-2
d_call: .
cdr3_nt: TGTGCCAGCAGCCCCCCCCAGGGGTCTAATGAAAAACTGTTTTTT
cdr3_aa: CASSPPQGSNEKLFF

clone_size: .
j_call: TRBJ2-5
cdr3_length: 16
v_call: TRBV4-2
d_call: TRBD2
cdr3_nt: TGTGCCAGCAGCCAAGATGGCGGGGGGCTGTTGGGGACCCAGTACTTC
cdr3_aa: CASSQDGGGLLGTQYF

clone_size: few
j_call: TRBJ2-6
cdr3_length: 13
v_call: TRBV30
d_call: .
cdr3_nt: TGTGCCTGGAGAAGCTCTGGGGCCAACGTCCTGACTTTC
cdr3_aa: CAWRSSGANVLTF

clone_size: few
j_call: TRBJ1-1
cdr3_length: 13
v_call: TRBV2
d_call: TRBD1
cdr3_nt: TGTGCCAGCACGGGACAGGGTAACACTGAAGCTTTCTTT
cdr3_aa: CASTGQGNTEAFF

clone_size: .
j_call: TRBJ2-5
cdr3_length: 14
v_call: TRBV4-2
d_call: TRBD1
cdr3_nt: TGTGCCAGCAGCCCGGGACAGGGGATGGAGACCCAGTACTTC
cdr3_aa: CASSPGQGMETQYF

clone_size: .
j_call: TRBJ1-1
cdr3_length: 13
v_call: TRBV6-5
d_call: .
cdr3_nt: TGTGCCAGCAGGACTTTTCGCGGGCCTGAAGCTTTCTTT
cdr3_aa: CASRTFRGPEAFF

clone_size: .
j_call: TRBJ2-4
cdr3_length: 14
v_call: TRBV4-3
d_call: .
cdr3_nt: TGCGCCAGCAGCCAAATTCGGTCTTCAAACATTCAGTACTTC
cdr3_aa: CASSQIRSSNIQYF

clone_size: few
j_call: TRBJ2-3
cdr3_length: 16
v_call: TRBV14
d_call: TRBD2
cdr3_nt: TGTGCCAGCAGCCAAGGCCTAGCGGCTAGCACAGATACGCAGTATTTT
cdr3_aa: CASSQGLAASTDTQYF

clone_size: .
j_call: TRBJ2-5
cdr3_length: 14
v_call: TRBV30
d_call: .
cdr3_nt: TGTGCCTGGTCTCCAGGGTATACAGGAGAGACCCAGTACTTC
cdr3_aa: CAWSPGYTGETQYF

clone_size: .
j_call: TRBJ2-5
cdr3_length: 14
v_call: TRBV7-9
d_call: .
cdr3_nt: TGTGCCAGCAGCACCGAGGGGTACCAAGAGACCCAGTACTTC
cdr3_aa: CASSTEGYQETQYF

clone_size: .
j_call: TRBJ1-1
cdr3_length: 13
v_call: TRBV9
d_call: .
cdr3_nt: TGTGCCAGCAGCGTAAGCCCGGAGGCTGAAGCTTTCTTT
cdr3_aa: CASSVSPEAEAFF

clone_size: few
j_call: TRBJ1-1
cdr3_length: 11
v_call: TRBV30
d_call: .
cdr3_nt: TGTGCCTGGAGTCGATTCGCTGAAGCTTTCTTT
cdr3_aa: CAWSRFAEAFF

clone_size: .
j_call: TRBJ2-7
cdr3_length: 12
v_call: TRBV7-2
d_call: .
cdr3_nt: TGTGCCAGCAGCTTGTACCCCCTAGAGCAGTACTTC
cdr3_aa: CASSLYPLEQYF

clone_size: few
j_call: TRBJ2-3
cdr3_length: 12
v_call: TRBV18
d_call: .
cdr3_nt: TGTGCCAGCTCACCACTTTCCGATACGCAGTATTTT
cdr3_aa: CASSPLSDTQYF

clone_size: .
j_call: TRBJ2-7
cdr3_length: 12
v_call: TRBV7-2
d_call: TRBD1
cdr3_nt: TGTGCCAGCAGCCTACAGGGGTACGAGCAGTACTTC
cdr3_aa: CASSLQGYEQYF

clone_size: .
j_call: TRBJ1-1
cdr3_length: 15
v_call: TRBV27
d_call: .
cdr3_nt: TGTGCCAGCAGTGCTCATGGGGCCGGGGACACTGAAGCTTTCTTT
cdr3_aa: CASSAHGAGDTEAFF

clone_size: few
j_call: TRBJ2-2
cdr3_length: 8
v_call: TRBV14
d_call: .
cdr3_nt: TGTGCCAGCAGTGGAGCCCGATTT
cdr3_aa: CASSGARF

clone_size: .
j_call: TRBJ2-2
cdr3_length: 16
v_call: TRBV4-1
d_call: TRBD1
cdr3_nt: TGCGCCAGCGACGCAGGGGGCGCGGTAAGGACCGGGGAGCTGTTTTTT
cdr3_aa: CASDAGGAVRTGELFF

clone_size: .
j_call: TRBJ2-5
cdr3_length: 14
v_call: TRBV19
d_call: TRBD1
cdr3_nt: TGTGCCAGTCAGGCGACAGGGGGCTCGAGGGAGCAGTACTTC
cdr3_aa: CASQATGGSREQYF

clone_size: few
j_call: TRBJ1-2
cdr3_length: 13
v_call: TRBV14
d_call: .
cdr3_nt: TGTGCCAGCAGCCAAGACCTTAACTATGGCTACACCTTC
cdr3_aa: CASSQDLNYGYTF

clone_size: .
j_call: TRBJ2-5
cdr3_length: 13
v_call: TRBV7-7
d_call: TRBD1
cdr3_nt: TGTGCTAGCAGCTTGACAGGGAGTGAGACCCAGTACTTC
cdr3_aa: CASSLTGSETQYF

clone_size: few
j_call: TRBJ1-6
cdr3_length: 16
v_call: TRBV7-3
d_call: .
cdr3_nt: TGTGCCAGCAGCTTAGGGTCCAGGGGCTTTCATTCACCCCTCCACTTT
cdr3_aa: CASSLGSRGFHSPLHF

clone_size: few
j_call: TRBJ1-5
cdr3_length: 15
v_call: TRBV28
d_call: .
cdr3_nt: TGTGCCAGCAGTTCCGGTGGGGGGGCATGGCAGCCCCAGCATTTT
cdr3_aa: CASSSGGGAWQPQHF